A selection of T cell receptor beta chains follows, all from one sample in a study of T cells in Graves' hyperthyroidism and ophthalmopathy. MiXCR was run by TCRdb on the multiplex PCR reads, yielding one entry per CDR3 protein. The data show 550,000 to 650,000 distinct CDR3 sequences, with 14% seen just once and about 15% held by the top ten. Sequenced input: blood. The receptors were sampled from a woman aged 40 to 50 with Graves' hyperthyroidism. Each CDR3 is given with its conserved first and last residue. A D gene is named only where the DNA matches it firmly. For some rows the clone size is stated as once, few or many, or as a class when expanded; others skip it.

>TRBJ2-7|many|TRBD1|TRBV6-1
TGTGCCAGCAGTAGCCGGGACAGCCTGTGGAGAGAGCAGTACTTC
CASSSRDSLWREQYF
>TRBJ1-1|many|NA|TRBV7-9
TGTGCCAGCAGCTTAAGTGGTCTCGGGGCTGAAGCTTTCTTT
CASSLSGLGAEAFF
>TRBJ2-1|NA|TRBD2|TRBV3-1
TGTGCCAGCAGCCAAGTCGGGACTAGCAATGAGCAGTTCTTC
CASSQVGTSNEQFF
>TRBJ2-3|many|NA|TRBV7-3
TGTGCCAGCAGCTTAGACGGAACGGTAGATACGCAGTATTTT
CASSLDGTVDTQYF
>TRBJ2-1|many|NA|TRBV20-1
TGCAGTGCTAGTAGAACGAACTCCGGGAATGAGCAGTTCTTC
CSASRTNSGNEQFF
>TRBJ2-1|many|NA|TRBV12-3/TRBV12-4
TGTGCCAGCAGTTTAAACGGGATATACAATGAGCAGTTCTTC
CASSLNGIYNEQFF
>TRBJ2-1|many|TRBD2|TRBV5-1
TGCGCCAGCAGCTTGGAGGCTAGCGGTATCTACAATGAGCAGTTCTTC
CASSLEASGIYNEQFF
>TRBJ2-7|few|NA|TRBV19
TGTGCCAGTAGTATACGCCGGGGCTACGAGCAGTACTTC
CASSIRRGYEQYF
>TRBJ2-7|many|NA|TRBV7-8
TGTGCCAGCAGCTTAGGGTCTAGCCGCTCCTACGAGCAGTACTTC
CASSLGSSRSYEQYF
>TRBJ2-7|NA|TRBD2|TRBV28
TGTGCCAGCAGTCATCTAGCGGGAGGAGAGTGGCGTAACGAGCAGTACTTC
CASSHLAGGEWRNEQYF
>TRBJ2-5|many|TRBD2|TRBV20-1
TGCAGTGGTCTAGCGGGAGAAACGGAGACCCAGTACTTC
CSGLAGETETQYF
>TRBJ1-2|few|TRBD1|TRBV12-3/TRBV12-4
TGTGCCAGCAGCCCTCCAGGGGGGGCGAACTATGGCTACACCTTC
CASSPPGGANYGYTF
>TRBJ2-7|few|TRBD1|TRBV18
TGTGCCAGCTCACGACCGGGACAGTTCCTCTCCTACGAGCAGTACTTC
CASSRPGQFLSYEQYF
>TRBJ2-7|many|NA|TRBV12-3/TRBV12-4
TGTGCCAGCAGCTTCACCTACGAGCAGTACTTC
CASSFTYEQYF
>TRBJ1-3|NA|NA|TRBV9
TGTGCCAGCAGCGTAGACCAGGTCTCTGGAAACACCATATATTTT
CASSVDQVSGNTIYF
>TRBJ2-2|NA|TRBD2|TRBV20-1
TGCAGTGCAAGGACTAGGACCGGGGAGCTGTTTTTT
CSARTRTGELFF
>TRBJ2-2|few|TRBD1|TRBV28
TGTGCCAGCAGTCAAGCCGGGACAGGGGGCGCCGGCGGGGAGCTGTTTTTT
CASSQAGTGGAGGELFF
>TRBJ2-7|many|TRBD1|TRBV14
TGTGCCAGCAGCCAAGAGGGACAGGGGTCCTACGAGCAGTACTTC
CASSQEGQGSYEQYF
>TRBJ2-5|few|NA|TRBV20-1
TGCAGTGCCGGGGCTACAGAGACCCAGTACTTC
CSAGATETQYF
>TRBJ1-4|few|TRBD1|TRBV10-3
TGTGCCATCAGTGAAAGACAGGGGTCAACTAATGAAAAACTGTTTTTT
CAISERQGSTNEKLFF
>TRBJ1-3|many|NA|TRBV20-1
TGCAGTGCTCGCCCTCCAGGATTGATCTCTGGAAACACCATATATTTT
CSARPPGLISGNTIYF
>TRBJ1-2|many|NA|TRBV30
TGTGCCTTATCCCAGGCCTTCGATTATGGCTACACCTTC
CALSQAFDYGYTF
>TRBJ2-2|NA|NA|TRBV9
TGTGCCAGCACCCAAGCAGGGCTCCCCACCGGGGAGCTGTTTTTT
CASTQAGLPTGELFF
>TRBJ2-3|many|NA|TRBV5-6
TGTGCCAGCAGCTTGGGGGCTAGGACAGATACGCAGTATTTT
CASSLGARTDTQYF
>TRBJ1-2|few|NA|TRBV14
TGTGCCAGCAGCCAAGATCGGGGGGCTTTGGGCTACACCTTC
CASSQDRGALGYTF
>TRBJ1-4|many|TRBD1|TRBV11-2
TGTGCCAGCAGCAGAGGACAGGGGGGGGAAAAACTGTTTTTT
CASSRGQGGEKLFF
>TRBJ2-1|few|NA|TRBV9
TGTGCCAGCAGCGTTGGCGGGCCCCCCTACAATGAGCAGTTCTTC
CASSVGGPPYNEQFF
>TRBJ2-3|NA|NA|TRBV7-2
TGTGCCAGCAGCTTAGCGATAGGTACGGATACGCAGTATTTT
CASSLAIGTDTQYF
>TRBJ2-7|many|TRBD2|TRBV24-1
TGTGCCACCAGTGAGGGAAGGACGGTAGCCTCTAGCGGGAGGAACAACGAGCAGTACTTC
CATSEGRTVASSGRNNEQYF
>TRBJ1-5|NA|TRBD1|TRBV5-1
TGCGCCAGCAGCTGGACAGGGGCTAGCAATCAGCCCCAGCATTTT
CASSWTGASNQPQHF
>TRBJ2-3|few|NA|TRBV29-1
TGCAGCGTCCCCACTATCACAGATACGCAGTATTTT
CSVPTITDTQYF
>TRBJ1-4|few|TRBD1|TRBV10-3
TGTGCCATCAGTGACCCGGACAGGGGAACTAATGAAAAACTGTTTTTT
CAISDPDRGTNEKLFF
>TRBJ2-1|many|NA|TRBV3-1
TGTGCCAGCAGCCACCGAATAGGACAGTCCTCCTACAATGAGCAGTTCTTC
CASSHRIGQSSYNEQFF
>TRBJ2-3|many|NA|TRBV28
TGTGCCAGCAGTGCGCCCGGGACCACCAGCGGAGATACGCAGTATTTT
CASSAPGTTSGDTQYF
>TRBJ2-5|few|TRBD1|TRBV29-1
TGCAGCGTTCACACAGGGGGGGAGACCCAGTACTTC
CSVHTGGETQYF
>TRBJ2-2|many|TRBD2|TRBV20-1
TGCAGTGCTAGAGACCGAGGGCAGGGAGGGACCGGGGAGCTGTTTTTT
CSARDRGQGGTGELFF
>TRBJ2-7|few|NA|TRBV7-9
TGTGCCAGCAGCCCACAGGGCTTCGAGCAGTACTTC
CASSPQGFEQYF
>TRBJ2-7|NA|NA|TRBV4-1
TGCGCCAGCAGCCAAGTGGTGGGCCCTTCCTACGAGCAGTACTTC
CASSQVVGPSYEQYF
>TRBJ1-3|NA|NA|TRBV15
TGTGCCACCAGCCTAAGTCGCGTACACTCTGGAAACACCATATATTTT
CATSLSRVHSGNTIYF
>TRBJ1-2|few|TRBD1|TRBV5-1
TGCGCCAGCAGCGCCGGACAGGGGTATGGCTACACCTTC
CASSAGQGYGYTF
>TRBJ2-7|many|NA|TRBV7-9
TGTGCCAGCAGCGCCGCGGAAGTCTCCTACGAGCAGTACTTC
CASSAAEVSYEQYF
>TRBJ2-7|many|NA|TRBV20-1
TGCAGTGCTAGAGATATGACGGGAGAGGGCTACGAGCAGTACTTC
CSARDMTGEGYEQYF
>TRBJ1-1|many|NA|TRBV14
TGTGCCAGCAGCCAATACGGAGACACTGAAGCTTTCTTT
CASSQYGDTEAFF
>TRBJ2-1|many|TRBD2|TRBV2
TGTGCCAGCAGTGTTGGGACTAGCGGGATGGGTGAGCAGTTCTTC
CASSVGTSGMGEQFF
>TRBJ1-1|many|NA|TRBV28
TGTGCCAGCAGTCTCCAGGGGACTGAAGCTTTCTTT
CASSLQGTEAFF
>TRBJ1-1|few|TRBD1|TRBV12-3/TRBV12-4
TGTGCCAGCAGTACTATGACAGGGGTCGGGACTGAAGCTTTCTTT
CASSTMTGVGTEAFF
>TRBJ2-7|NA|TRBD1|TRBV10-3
TGTGCCATCAGGGGATCCGGGACAGTCTCCTACGAGCAGTACTTC
CAIRGSGTVSYEQYF
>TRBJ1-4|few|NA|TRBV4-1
TGCGCCAGCAGCCCCTTGGGGGGCTTAAGAGAAAAACTGTTTTTT
CASSPLGGLREKLFF
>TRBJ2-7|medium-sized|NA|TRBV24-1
TGTGCCACCAGTGATCCCGACAATCGAGACGAGCAGTACTTC
CATSDPDNRDEQYF
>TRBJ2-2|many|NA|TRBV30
TGTGCCTGGAGTTTGGGTGTCGGGGAGCTGTTTTTT
CAWSLGVGELFF
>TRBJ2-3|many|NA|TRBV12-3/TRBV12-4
TGTGCCAGCAGTCGATGGGGCGAAGATACGCAGTATTTT
CASSRWGEDTQYF
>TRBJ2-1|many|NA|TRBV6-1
TGTGCCAGCGCTGAGGGACCGAGGAATGAGCAGTTCTTC
CASAEGPRNEQFF
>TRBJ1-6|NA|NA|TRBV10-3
TGTGCCATCAGTGGACCAAATTCACCCCTCCACTTT
CAISGPNSPLHF
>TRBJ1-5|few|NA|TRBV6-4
TGTGCCAGCCTTCGAGACGGATCACGTACCAATCAGCCCCAGCATTTT
CASLRDGSRTNQPQHF
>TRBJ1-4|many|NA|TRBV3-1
TGTGCCAGCAGCCAAGATCCTAAAACTAATGAAAAACTGTTTTTT
CASSQDPKTNEKLFF